These T cell receptor beta chains were read from a single sample in a study of T cell clones after liver transplantation. TCRdb's table, derived via immunoSEQ multiplex PCR, lists solely in-frame clones and lacks some. The sample records under 85,000 clones, 80% being singletons. This specimen consisted of CD4+ T cells from blood, obtained 12 months after liver transplant. The receptor source for this set is a human patient who received a liver transplant. Part of the T cell pool may stem from the graft donor. CDR3s include the opening cysteine and the closing phenylalanine or tryptophan. Size tells how often a clone was seen (once, few, many) or the class of an expanded clone, and some rows leave it out.

15,NA,TRBV6-6,CASSYSRATNEKLFF
12,NA,TRBV19,CASRPSYTEAFF
15,NA,TRBV10-3,CAISERLAGAYEQYF
13,NA,TRBV25-1,CASSSKIQETQYF
11,NA,TRBV20-1,CSASPYRGQFF
14,NA,TRBV9,CASSAGLLSYEQYF
13,NA,TRBV29-1,CSGNRGYTGELFF
22,NA,TRBV7-7,CASSSIGTGDRVPPPLSYEQYF
16,once,TRBV7-2,CASSLAPLAGPYEQYF
15,NA,TRBV28,CASSLLGLAKNIQYF
17,NA,TRBV4-2,CASSPMTRRVSGNTIYF
16,NA,TRBV2,CASSGGGGGYQETQYF
16,once,TRBV13,CASSSSARTVNTEAFF
16,NA,TRBV21-1,CASSRRGHPPNNEQFF
16,NA,TRBV19,CASSPLPGQGRNTIYF
15,NA,TRBV5-1,CASSRLAGGYNEQFF
14,NA,TRBV7-9,CASSFMTSGYEQYF
14,NA,TRBV28,CASKRTSGTYEQYF
12,NA,TRBV29-1,CSVGEGENGYTF
14,NA,TRBV4-1,CASSLRAGPDTQYF
15,NA,TRBV27,CASSSQGIRADTQYF
13,NA,TRBV5-4,CASSLYRGGEQYF
15,NA,TRBV5-1,CASSWGTAMNTEAFF
17,NA,TRBV10-3,CAINGPRRGRTNEKLFF
15,few,TRBV19,CASSIRRAGAYEQYF
14,NA,TRBV11-2,CASSSRTGPNVLTF
13,NA,TRBV19,CASSIAAGTEAFF
14,NA,TRBV14,CASSQRDGLYGYTF
14,NA,TRBV5-1,CASSFNSVQETQYF
12,NA,TRBV6-5,CASSGRGDEQFF
14,NA,TRBV5-1,CASSRDGPQYEQYF
18,NA,TRBV5-1,CASSFNLGLAGITDTQYF
17,NA,TRBV5-1,CASSLALVGSRGTEAFF
14,NA,TRBV6-6,CASRLQGYQETQYF
13,NA,TRBV2,CASSGGAGTEAFF
15,NA,TRBV6-1,CASSEGGPAYNEQFF
13,NA,TRBV6-1,CASTITSTDTQYF
16,NA,TRBV7-2,CASSLRTGGLTYEQYF
17,NA,TRBV10-2,CASSEAGADASGNTIYF
14,few,TRBV5-4,CASSQDRAGNTIYF
15,NA,TRBV28,CASSLFAGGRAGVFF
15,NA,TRBV5-1,CASSLDGPDTDTQYF
16,few,TRBV7-8,CASSSQTGGQNQPQHF
15,once,TRBV5-6,CASSLVGRETGEQYF
15,NA,TRBV11-2,CASSLAVSGIDEQFF
14,NA,TRBV30,CAFSGTSGRGEQYF
16,NA,TRBV10-2,CASPPSASGRGDEQFF
15,NA,TRBV6-1,CASSEDGGRGGEQYF
15,NA,TRBV29-1,CSVESLGLGQETQYF